This T cell receptor beta chain was documented in a study of blood T cell repertoires in COVID-19. Study summary: Samples came from the United States, Italy and Spain, spanning acute and convalescent COVID-19. In each case, the material was cDNA or gDNA derived from T cells, B-cell-depleted T cells, or PBMCs.

The data were produced by immunoSEQ multiplex PCR, yet TCRdb's version contains in-frame clones alone and is incomplete. In the table there are over 200,000 clones, approximately 84% of which are singletons. Participant age was roughly 18 to 95 years, and participants resided in fewer than 30 US areas. The recovered donors of Cohort 3 showed two negative PCRs, clearance, or symptom resolution. The germline V gene has CDR1 LNHDA and CDR2 SQIVND (reference sequence). This CDR3 comprises 14 residues. V was cut by 0 bases and J by 0 bases, with 3 bases left in between. The clonotype was recovered from a man aged 18-30 years who had recovered from COVID-19. The chain recombines TRBV19 with TRBJ1-3; no firm D call. Sequencing was carried out using PBMCs or T cells enriched from blood (not recorded which). The CDR3 sequence: CASSIDSSGNTIYF. DNA of the CDR3: TGTGCCAGTAGTATAGACAGCTCTGGAAACACCATATATTTT.